Listed below are T cell receptor beta chains from one sample, sequenced in a study of human T cells and chemical hapten exposure. One entry per CDR3 protein results from TCRdb running MiXCR on the RACE reads. The sample has 110,000 to 150,000 distinct CDR3 sequences, 10% to 15% seen once; the top ten hold 1.1% to 1.5%. Specimen: whole blood, collected in connection with sensitization to the hapten diphenylcyclopropenone (DPC). These receptors were collected from a woman in her 50s with alopecia areata. Some clones in this sample may be carry-over from other donors' samples. Each CDR3 is given with its conserved first and last residue. Part of the rows lack a size; the others show once, few, many or a class for expanded clones.

few	TRBV6-2/TRBV6-3	17	CASSFRGQGGSYNEQFF
few	TRBV6-5	14	CASSYGQGAYEQYF
few	TRBV7-9	15	CASSLVTEYQETQYF
few	TRBV6-1	15	CASSPEGGRDQPQHF
many	TRBV19	12	CATARGTGELFF
many	TRBV27	15	CASSLQGSANTEAFF
few	TRBV2	11	CASSDEEKLFF
many	TRBV29-1	13	CSVCRQGAVEQYF
-	TRBV5-1	17	CASSLGLAGGPSNEQFF
-	TRBV19	11	CASRISAEQFF
few	TRBV30	12	CAGTGASGELFF
few	TRBV7-2	16	CASSPPGAGFSYEQYF
-	TRBV6-2/TRBV6-3	14	CASSYLDANRRQYF
few	TRBV27	17	CASSLSGGRANTGELFF
few	TRBV6-6	14	CASSSRGGRVEQYF
-	TRBV5-5	18	CASSLYPGLAGTTDTQYF
many	TRBV29-1	13	CSVEEGSQPEAFF
many	TRBV20-1	11	CSARGSSEQFF
many	TRBV20-1	14	CSARDLQEYNEQFF
few	TRBV30	13	CAWSPAGAYEQYF
-	TRBV20-1	13	CSAVTSGRNIQYF
-	TRBV29-1	14	CSVETGPLSYEQYF
-	TRBV5-4	17	CASSAGATGSSGNTIYF
few	TRBV29-1	13	CSVEGGSTDTQYF
-	TRBV29-1	12	CSVTEGNQPQHF
few	TRBV10-3	14	CAISDSGGVHEQYF
few	TRBV14	14	CASSQDQLGIEQYF
many	TRBV20-1	13	CSADPGQGLEQYF
many	TRBV24-1	13	CATSDPIRAGYTF
few	TRBV5-1	15	CASSLARGRGETQYF
-	TRBV13	14	CASSTSGRASEQFF
few	TRBV5-1	14	CASRTTGAGNTIYF
many	TRBV20-1	19	CSARAPGASGRGSPDTQYF
-	TRBV5-4	13	CASSLRSVDTQYF
few	TRBV6-5	17	CASSGSSWGSGSYEQYF
few	TRBV5-4	14	CASSLVGGSRVEYF
many	TRBV30	16	CAWSGASGGIHNEQFF
-	TRBV12-3/TRBV12-4	15	CASNNPKLGNTEAFF
-	TRBV7-2	15	CASSLVADKRSTQYF
many	TRBV5-1	13	CASSRDNSYEQYF
-	TRBV27	16	CASSLPAGGSYNEQFF
-	TRBV28	15	CASSFNQGTKRTQYF